The 24 T cell receptor beta chains in this list originate from one sample, sequenced in a study of blood T cell repertoires in COVID-19. Assay used: immunoSEQ multiplex PCR; TCRdb lists only in-frame clones, some missing. The sample has around 69,000 clones; 75% to 90% are singletons. Input material: peripheral blood. Every receptor here comes from a woman between 50 and 59 years old with active COVID-19.

CDR3 amino acids: CAISESSGTAYGYTF. CDR3 in DNA: TGTGCCATCAGTGAGTCTTCCGGGACAGCCTATGGCTACACCTTC. V and J are TRBV10-3 and TRBJ1-2, with 7 bases that match TRBD1. The CDR3 extends over 15 amino acids. V lost 0 bases, J lost 4 bases, and 5 bases stayed unmatched. CDR1 is ENHRY and CDR2 is SYGVKD in the germline V gene.

The chain carries TRBV7-3 and TRBJ2-3; 7 bases match TRBD2. The CDR3 loop spans 19 amino acids. J gave up 1 base and V 3 bases, and 16 bases lay outside the gene matches. Germline CDR1 reads SGHTA; CDR2 reads FQGTGA. The chain's CDR3 is CASSFSLSGAGSGTDTQYF. The CDR3 coding sequence is TGTGCCAGCAGCTTCTCCCTCTCGGGAGCGGGAAGTGGCACAGATACGCAGTATTTT.

The chain recombines TRBV14 with TRBJ2-7, with D perhaps TRBD1 (5 bases). V was clipped by 1 base and J by 5 bases, with 12 bases between them. Looked up from germline, CDR1 is SGHDN and CDR2 is FVKESK. The CDR3 runs to 14 residues. The CDR3 DNA reads as TGTGCCAGCAGCCAAGTGCCAGGGTATCACGAGCAGTACTTC. The encoded protein is CASSQVPGYHEQYF. Filled out from reference TRBV14 and TRBJ2-7, the complete variable domain reads EAGVTQFPSHSVIEKGQTVTLRCDPISGHDNLYWYRRVMGKEIKFLLHFVKESKQDESGMPNNRFLAERTGGTYSTLKVQPAELEDSGVYFCASSQVPGYHEQYFGPGTRLTVT.

The V and J genes are TRBV5-6 and TRBJ2-7; D remains unclear. V lost 1 base to trimming and J lost 2 bases, with 19 bases between them. The germline CDR1 and CDR2 sequences are SGHDT and YYEEEE. CDR3 length: 17 residues. CDR3 protein: CASSLTGRASRPYEQYF. The DNA of the CDR3 is TGTGCCAGCAGCTTGACGGGTAGAGCTAGTCGCCCCTACGAGCAGTACTTC.

The chain recombines TRBV3-1 (or the pseudogene TRBV3-2) with TRBJ2-2, with TRBD2 identical over 15 bases. The CDR3 is made up of 18 amino acids. V trimming: 5 bases; J trimming: 4 bases; junction bases outside the gene matches: 8. CDR1 and CDR2 (germline): LGHDT, YNNKEL (reference sequence). In DNA, the CDR3 is TGTGCCAGCAGCAATCTGGGACTAGCGGGAGGCGGCACCGGGGAGCTGTTTTTT. This gives the protein CASSNLGLAGGGTGELFF.

The rearrangement uses TRBV6-5 and TRBJ1-3; the D is unclear. Per the germline V gene, CDR1 is MNHEY and CDR2 is SVGAGI. The CDR3 totals 16 residues. V was shortened by 0 bases and J by 0 bases, with 9 bases between the two germline ends. The CDR3 nucleotides are TGTGCCAGCAGTTACTCGAAAGTACACTCTGGAAACACCATATATTTT. This encodes CASSYSKVHSGNTIYF.

The genes are TRBV10-3 and TRBJ2-3; TRBD2 matches at 15 bases. The V and J ends lost 7 bases and 3 bases, in that order; junction bases with no gene match: 5. The germline V gene has CDR1 ENHRY and CDR2 SYGVKD. The CDR3 length is 16 residues. Here the CDR3 reads CAITPGLAGGTDTQYF. DNA for the CDR3: TGTGCCATCACTCCGGGACTAGCGGGAGGTACAGATACGCAGTATTTT.

The V gene is TRBV7-2, the J gene TRBJ2-2, with 9 bases lining up with TRBD1. The V segment lost 5 bases and the J segment 6 bases; nucleotides outside the gene matches: 10. The germline V gene has CDR1 SGHTA and CDR2 FQGNSA. This CDR3 region has 16 residues. The CDR3 DNA is TGTGCCAGCAGCCCCGGGACAGGGTCCTTTTCCGGGGAGCTGTTTTTT. Protein sequence: CASSPGTGSFSGELFF.

This chain joins TRBV2 and TRBJ2-7; TRBD1 agrees at 7 bases. CDR1 and CDR2 from the germline V gene are SNHLY and FYNNEI. This CDR3 comprises 13 residues. The V segment lost 6 bases and the J segment 2 bases; nucleotides outside the gene matches: 4. CDR3 in DNA: TGTGCCAGCAGCCAAGGGACAGCCTACGAGCAGTACTTC. It codes for CASSQGTAYEQYF.

This clone has just a few counts. V and J are TRBV10-2 and TRBJ2-3, with TRBD2 matching over 9 bases. CDR1 and CDR2 (germline): WSHSY, SAAADI. The J segment lost 4 bases and the V segment lost 4 bases, leaving 9 bases of the junction unmatched. The CDR3 covers 16 residues. Here the CDR3 reads CASSVAGGGVADTQYF. The CDR3 bases are TGCGCCAGCAGTGTGGCGGGAGGGGGGGTTGCAGATACGCAGTATTTT.

The chain joins TRBV6-2 or TRBV6-3 to TRBJ2-7; TRBD2 aligns across 7 bases. Germline-derived CDR1 and CDR2 are MNHEY and SVGEGT. This CDR3 is 16 amino acids long. V dropped 3 bases and J dropped 2; count of bases not matched to a gene: 10. The CDR3 coding sequence is TGTGCCAGCAGTTATGATCCCGGGAGGCTAACCTACGAGCAGTACTTC. This gives the protein CASSYDPGRLTYEQYF.

V and J are TRBV10-1 and TRBJ1-1, with TRBD1 matching over 8 bases. The V segment lost 3 bases and the J segment 8 bases; nucleotides outside the gene matches: 5. The germline gives CDR1 WNHNN, CDR2 SYGVQD (reference sequence). The CDR3 runs 13 residues. As DNA, the CDR3 is TGCGCCAGCAGTGAAAACAGGGGGTCCGAAGCTTTCTTT. Its translation is CASSENRGSEAFF.

The J gene is TRBJ2-7, the V gene TRBV9, with 9 bases lining up with TRBD2. Germline lookup yields CDR1 SGDLS and CDR2 YYNGEE. V shed 6 bases and J 3 bases; nucleotides not matched to a gene: 10. This CDR3 contains 15 residues. The CDR3 coding sequence is TGTGCCAGCACCCGTCGAGCTAGCGGGAACTACGAGCAGTACTTC. Its protein product is CASTRRASGNYEQYF. Filled out from reference TRBV9 and TRBJ2-7, the complete variable domain reads DSGVTQTPKHLITATGQRVTLRCSPRSGDLSVYWYQQSLDQGLQFLIQYYNGEERAKGNILERFSAQQFPDLHSELNLSSLELGDSALYFCASTRRASGNYEQYFGPGTRLTVT.

The chain joins TRBV9 to TRBJ2-3; D call uncertain. Germline CDR1 SGDLS, CDR2 YYNGEE. V gave up 4 bases and J gave up 0 bases, with 9 bases separating them. CDR3 length: 14 residues. The DNA for the CDR3 is TGTGCCAGCAGCCCCCTCCGGAGCACAGATACGCAGTATTTT. It codes for CASSPLRSTDTQYF.

This clone was detected once. The rearrangement uses TRBV9 and TRBJ1-3, with a tentative D call TRBD1 (5 bases). Trimming stripped 7 bases from V and 2 bases from J, with 10 bases between. This CDR3 is built from 13 residues. Germline CDR1 reads SGDLS; CDR2 reads YYNGEE. CDR3 residues: CASGWGAGNTIYF. CDR3 DNA: TGTGCCAGCGGCTGGGGGGCTGGAAACACCATATATTTT.

The table lists this clone with a count of one. The chain has TRBV7-9 and TRBJ1-5, with TRBD1 identical over 8 bases. J gave up 9 bases and V 2 bases, and 6 bases lay outside the gene matches. Germline V CDR1 and CDR2: SEHNR, FQNEAQ (reference sequence). This CDR3 spans 14 amino acids. Here the CDR3 reads CASSLYRGKGPQHF. The CDR3 bases are TGTGCCAGCAGCTTATACAGGGGGAAGGGGCCCCAGCATTTT.

The chain recombines TRBV6-5 with TRBJ2-1, with 7 bases aligning to TRBD1. The junction had 6 bases not matched to a gene; V was cut back by 6 bases and J by 4 bases. The CDR3 is 14 residues long. CDR1 and CDR2 from the germline V gene are MNHEY and SVGAGI. CDR3: CASRPGQRYNEQFF. The CDR3, as DNA: TGTGCCAGCAGACCGGGACAGAGGTACAATGAGCAGTTCTTC.

This clone appeared once. The chain recombines TRBV28 with TRBJ1-1; unclear D gene. Looked up from germline, CDR1 is MDHEN and CDR2 is SYDVKM. Trimming stripped 3 bases from V and 4 bases from J, with 9 bases between. This CDR3 has 13 residues. CDR3 nucleotides: TGTGCCAGCAGTTTCGTGAGGATCACTGAAGCTTTCTTT. It yields the protein CASSFVRITEAFF. The full variable domain, completed using reference TRBV28 and TRBJ1-1, is DVKVTQSSRYLVKRTGEKVFLECVQDMDHENMFWYRQDPGLGLRLIYFSYDVKMKEKGDIPEGYSVSREKKERFSLILESASTNQTSMYLCASSFVRITEAFFGQGTRLTVV.

The chain links TRBV3-1 (or the pseudogene TRBV3-2) to TRBJ2-7; tentative D call: TRBD2 (6 bases). V gave up 1 base and J gave up 7 bases, with 23 bases separating them. The CDR3 runs 17 residues. The germline CDR1 and CDR2 sequences are LGHDT and YNNKEL (reference sequence). CDR3 bases: TGTGCCAGCAGCCAAGGGGGAGCGACTAGGCCCGGGGGAGAGCAGTACTTC. This sequence encodes CASSQGGATRPGGEQYF.

V gene TRBV11-2 combines with J gene TRBJ2-3; 14 bases fit TRBD2. V lost 5 bases and J lost 6; bases outside the gene matches: 10. CDR3 length equals 17 residues. The germline CDR1 and CDR2 sequences are SGHAT and FQNNGV. DNA for the CDR3: TGTGCCAGCAGCCGTGGGACTAGCGGGAGTAGTGGGGATACGCAGTATTTT. This encodes CASSRGTSGSSGDTQYF.

The gene calls are TRBV5-6 and TRBJ2-5, with D possibly TRBD1 on 6 matching bases. The V and J ends lost 4 bases and 2 bases respectively, with 15 bases between them. This CDR3 spans 15 amino acids. Germline loops: CDR1 SGHDT, CDR2 YYEEEE. CDR3 sequence: CASSGIRGKQETQYF. CDR3 sequence (DNA): TGTGCCAGCAGCGGTATCAGGGGTAAACAAGAGACCCAGTACTTC.

The V call is TRBV29-1, the J call TRBJ2-7; possible D gene TRBD2, 5 bases. The V end was cut by 7 bases, the J end by 2 bases, with 18 bases between. Germline values: CDR1 SQVTM, CDR2 ANQGSEA. This CDR3 is 14 amino acids long. CDR3 sequence (DNA): TGCAGCGCCGCGGAGGAGGCCCAAACCTACGAGCAGTACTTC. Its translation is CSAAEEAQTYEQYF.

This rearrangement joins TRBV6-5 to TRBJ1-6; D may be TRBD1 (5 bases). Trimming took off 6 bases at V and 6 bases at J, with 12 bases between the two ends. Germline loops: CDR1 MNHEY, CDR2 SVGAGI. CDR3 length: 14 amino acids. CDR3: CASRDAGINSPLHF. The CDR3, as DNA: TGTGCCAGCAGGGACGCAGGGATTAATTCACCCCTCCACTTT.

The J gene is TRBJ1-2, the V gene TRBV28; tentatively, D is TRBD1 (5 bases). Germline V gives CDR1 MDHEN, CDR2 SYDVKM. Trimming removed 6 bases from V and 4 bases from J, with 15 bases in between. The CDR3 loop spans 14 amino acids. CDR3 in amino acids: CASSQGPGGYGYTF. The DNA for the CDR3 is TGTGCCAGCAGCCAAGGACCGGGGGGCTATGGCTACACCTTC.